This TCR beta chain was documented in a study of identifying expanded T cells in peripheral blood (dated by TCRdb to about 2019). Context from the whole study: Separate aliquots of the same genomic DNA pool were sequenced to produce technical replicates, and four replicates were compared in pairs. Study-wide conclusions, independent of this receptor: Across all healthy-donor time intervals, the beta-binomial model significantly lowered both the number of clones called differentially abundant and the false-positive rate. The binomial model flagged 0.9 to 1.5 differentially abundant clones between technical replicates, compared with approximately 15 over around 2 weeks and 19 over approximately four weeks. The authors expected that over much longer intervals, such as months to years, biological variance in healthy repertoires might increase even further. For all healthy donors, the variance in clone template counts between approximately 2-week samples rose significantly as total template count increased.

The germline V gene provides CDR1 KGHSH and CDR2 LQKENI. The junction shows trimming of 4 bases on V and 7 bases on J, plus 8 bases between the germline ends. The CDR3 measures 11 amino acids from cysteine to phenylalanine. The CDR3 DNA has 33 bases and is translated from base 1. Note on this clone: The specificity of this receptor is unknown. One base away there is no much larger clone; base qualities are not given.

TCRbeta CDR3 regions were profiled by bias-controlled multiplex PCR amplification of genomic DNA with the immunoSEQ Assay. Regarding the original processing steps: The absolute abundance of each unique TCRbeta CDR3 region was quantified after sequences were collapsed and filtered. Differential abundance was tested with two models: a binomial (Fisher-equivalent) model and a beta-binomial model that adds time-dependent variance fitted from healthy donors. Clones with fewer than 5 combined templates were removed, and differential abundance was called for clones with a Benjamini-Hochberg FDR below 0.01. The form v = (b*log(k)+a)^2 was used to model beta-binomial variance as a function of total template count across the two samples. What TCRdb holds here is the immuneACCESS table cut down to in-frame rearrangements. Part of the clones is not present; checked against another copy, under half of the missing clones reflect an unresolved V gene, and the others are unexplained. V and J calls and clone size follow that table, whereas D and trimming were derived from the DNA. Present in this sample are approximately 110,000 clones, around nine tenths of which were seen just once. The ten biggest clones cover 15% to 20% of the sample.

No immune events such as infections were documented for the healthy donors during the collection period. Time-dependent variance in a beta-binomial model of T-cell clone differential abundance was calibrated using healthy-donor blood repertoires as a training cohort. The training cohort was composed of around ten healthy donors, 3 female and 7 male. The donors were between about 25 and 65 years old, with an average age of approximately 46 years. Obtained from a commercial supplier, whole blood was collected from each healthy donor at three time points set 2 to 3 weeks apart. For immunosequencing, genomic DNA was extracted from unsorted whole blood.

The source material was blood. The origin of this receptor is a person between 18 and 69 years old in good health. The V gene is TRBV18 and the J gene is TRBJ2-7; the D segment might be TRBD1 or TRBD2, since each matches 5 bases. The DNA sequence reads TGTGCCAGCTCACGGGGGTGGGAGCAGTACTTC. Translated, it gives CASSRGWEQYF.